This T cell receptor beta chain was obtained from a study of shared clonotypes between healthy human individuals. Overall study: Each donor's CD8 memory used one plate, CD8 naive two, each CD4 subset three. Findings and caveats of the study: Among the subsets, naive ones generally showed larger estimated richness than memory ones. An effect of sequencing depth on clonotype sharing among donors was expected.

A note on this clone: The antigen is unknown.

Each replicate PCR on the sorted subsets used approximately 200 ng DNA (about 30,000 T cell genomes). Sequencing used immunoSEQ multiplex PCR; TCRdb keeps in-frame clones, though not all of them. The repertoire holds about a million clones, with approximately 80% as singletons. The CDR3 covers 14 residues. The V end was cut by 5 bases, the J end by 4 bases, with 14 bases between. Germline V lookup: CDR1 MDHEN, CDR2 SYDVKM. V usage is TRBV28 and J usage is TRBJ2-5; weak D call: TRBD2 (6 bases). The receptor's source is a young man in good health. Some clones in this sample may be carry-over from other donors' samples. Sequenced sample: memory CD4+ T cells from PBMCs. Indicated subset: CD45RA-negative fraction. The CDR3 spells CASSLRGSGETQYF. The DNA for the CDR3 is TGTGCCAGCAGTCTCCGGGGGTCTGGAGAGACCCAGTACTTC. Looking up the rest from reference TRBV28 and TRBJ2-5 gives the full variable domain: DVKVTQSSRYLVKRTGEKVFLECVQDMDHENMFWYRQDPGLGLRLIYFSYDVKMKEKGDIPEGYSVSREKKERFSLILESASTNQTSMYLCASSLRGSGETQYFGPGTRLLVL.